These 17 T cell receptor beta chains came from one sample sequenced in a study of neurological immune-mediated disorders. MiXCR, run by TCRdb on the 5' RACE reads, gives a single entry per CDR3 protein. The sample lists approximately 29,000 distinct CDR3 sequences; roughly 12% were seen once. The specimen sequenced was PBMCs. These receptors were taken from a man aged 60-69 years in good health.

The CDR3 bases are TGCAGTGCTAGAGATTCGCCCACCTGGTGGACCCAGTACTTC. Translating gives CSARDSPTWWTQYF. The chain recombines TRBV20-1 with TRBJ2-5; D is uncertain. CDR1 is DFQATT and CDR2 is SNEGSKA in the germline V gene (reference sequence). The CDR3 sequence is 14 residues long. V dropped 0 bases and J dropped 7 bases, with 15 bases sitting between them.

This clonotype occurred a few times. The V gene is TRBV7-6, the J gene TRBJ2-1, with 16 positions matching TRBD2. Per germline, CDR1 SGHVS and CDR2 FNYEAQ. Unmatched junction bases numbered 6, after V lost 5 bases and J lost 5 bases. The CDR3 has 17 residues. The chain's CDR3 is CASSAGTSGGADNEQFF. CDR3 bases: TGTGCCAGCAGCGCCGGGACTAGCGGGGGGGCCGACAATGAGCAGTTCTTC. The whole variable domain, remainder taken from reference TRBV7-6 and TRBJ2-1, is GAGVSQSPRYKVTKRGQDVALRCDPISGHVSLYWYRQALGQGPEFLTYFNYEAQQDKSGLPNDRFSAERPEGSISTLTIQRTEQRDSAMYRCASSAGTSGGADNEQFFGPGTRLTVL.

The sample holds many counts of this clonotype. The chain combines TRBV12-3 or TRBV12-4 with TRBJ2-1; D unresolved. This CDR3 is built from 15 residues. Trimming removed 3 bases at V and 5 bases at J, with 14 bases between. Here the CDR3 reads CASSFSGSPHNEQFF. The CDR3 bases are TGTGCCAGCAGTTTTAGTGGCAGCCCCCACAATGAGCAGTTCTTC.

Comment on this clonotype: A read error may produce the germline difference seen at one junction end. V and J are TRBV27 and TRBJ2-5; TRBD2 matches 8 bases. CDR3 length equals 14 residues. Germline V gene data show CDR1 as MNHEY and CDR2 as SMNVEV (reference sequence). The CDR3 protein is CASRTLADQDTQYF. CDR3 bases: TGTGCCAGCAGAACACTAGCGGACCAAGATACCCAGTACTTC.

This clonotype has a count of ten or more. The chain links TRBV4-3 to TRBJ2-3, with TRBD2 identical over 13 bases. V shed 3 bases and J 6 bases; nucleotides not matched to a gene: 9. The CDR3 spans 17 residues. Germline V gene sequence: CDR1 LGHNA, CDR2 YSLEER. For the CDR3, the DNA is TGCGCCAGCAGCCAGCGGACTAGCGGGAGTTTTTCCGATACGCAGTATTTT. Translating gives CASSQRTSGSFSDTQYF.

This clonotype has ten or more counts. V and J are TRBV20-1 and TRBJ1-2; tentative D call: TRBD1 (6 bases). Per the germline V gene, CDR1 is DFQATT and CDR2 is SNEGSKA (reference sequence). This CDR3 has 15 amino acids. V was pared by 4 bases and J by 7 bases, with 22 bases between. The CDR3 spells CSATLPGQTFGGYTF. The CDR3 nucleotides read TGCAGTGCTACACTTCCGGGACAAACCTTCGGTGGCTACACCTTC.

This clonotype was found many times. This sequence joins TRBV9 and TRBJ1-1; perhaps TRBD1 as D (5 bases). CDR3 length equals 14 residues. V shed 3 bases and J shed 1 base, with 10 bases lying between them. Looked up from germline, CDR1 is SGDLS and CDR2 is YYNGEE. Written as DNA, the CDR3 is TGTGCCAGCAGCGGGGTGGGGACGAACACTGAAGCTTTCTTT. It codes for CASSGVGTNTEAFF.

Many counts were recorded for this clonotype. A read error may be the cause here, since a much bigger clone is one base away. The rearrangement joins TRBV7-6 to TRBJ1-5, with a weak D call TRBD1 (6 bases). Trimming left V 1 base short and J 2 bases short, with 9 bases between. The CDR3 has 15 amino acids. CDR1 SGHVS and CDR2 FNYEAQ come from the germline V gene. In nucleotides, the CDR3 is TGTGCCAGCAGCTTAGGGGCAGGGGGCAATCAGCCCCAGCATTTT. It yields the protein CASSLGAGGNQPQHF.

Ten or more counts support this clonotype. The chain uses TRBV5-1 and TRBJ2-1, with 7 bases lining up with TRBD2. In germline, CDR1 is SGHRS, CDR2 YFSETQ. V was pared by 2 bases and J by 15 bases, with 11 bases of the junction left unmatched. This CDR3 comprises 13 residues. The DNA for the CDR3 is TGCGCCAGCAGCTTTCTGGGGCGGGAGCAGGGGTTCTTC. Translation gives CASSFLGREQGFF.

This clonotype was seen repeatedly, ten times or more. The chain couples TRBV27 to TRBJ2-3; D ambiguous. The CDR3 has 11 residues. Germline V CDR1 and CDR2: MNHEY, SMNVEV (reference sequence). V lost 4 bases to trimming and J lost 8 bases, with 7 bases between them. In DNA form, the CDR3 reads TGTGCCAGCAGTTATGGGGTTACGCAGTATTTT. Its protein is CASSYGVTQYF.

This clonotype was observed many times. The chain joins TRBV7-3 to TRBJ2-2; a possible D gene is TRBD2 (5 bases). CDR1 and CDR2 (germline): SGHTA, FQGTGA. The CDR3 covers 15 residues. Trimming stripped 5 bases from V and 3 bases from J, with 13 bases between. The CDR3 reads CASSPGDRHTGELFF. The CDR3 DNA sequence: TGTGCCAGCAGCCCCGGGGATCGGCACACCGGGGAGCTGTTTTTT.

In its sample, this clonotype was seen many times. The genes are TRBV24-1 and TRBJ2-5, with D possibly matching TRBD1 (5 bases). CDR1 and CDR2 (germline): KGHDR, SFDVKD. The CDR3 is 16 residues long. V was trimmed by 2 bases and J by 2 bases, leaving 14 bases between them. CDR3 sequence reads: CATSDSRQSNQETQYF. DNA for the CDR3: TGTGCCACCAGTGATTCACGACAGAGCAATCAAGAGACCCAGTACTTC.

This clonotype is termed medium-sized (0.01 to 0.1%). The chain couples TRBV7-8 to TRBJ1-5; TRBD1 matches at 8 bases. CDR3 length: 15 amino acids. V trimming: 1 base; J trimming: 6 bases; junction bases outside the gene matches: 5. In germline, CDR1 is SGHVS, CDR2 FQNEAQ. CDR3 residues: CASSLGTGLGQPQHF. The DNA for the CDR3 is TGTGCCAGCAGCTTAGGGACAGGGTTGGGTCAGCCCCAGCATTTT.

Within the sample, this clonotype is medium-sized. The chain is built from TRBV5-1 and TRBJ1-2; D may be TRBD1 (6 bases). Trimming took off 4 bases at V and 7 bases at J, with 14 bases between the two ends. Germline loops: CDR1 SGHRS, CDR2 YFSETQ. The CDR3 extends over 13 amino acids. Written as DNA, the CDR3 is TGCGCCAGCAGCCACAGGGAATCGGCTGGCTACACCTTC. It is translated as CASSHRESAGYTF.

This clonotype is categorized as medium-sized. J is TRBJ2-1 and V is TRBV6-5; 12 bases fit TRBD2. There are 15 residues in the CDR3. J gave up 10 bases and V 6 bases, and 10 bases lay outside the gene matches. The germline V gene encodes CDR1 MNHEY and CDR2 SVGAGI. The CDR3 reads CASRSSGGAESEQFF. CDR3 nucleotide sequence: TGTGCCAGCAGATCTAGCGGGGGGGCCGAGTCCGAGCAGTTCTTC.

This sequence joins TRBV7-8 and TRBJ1-2, with D possibly TRBD1 on 5 matching bases. V lost 3 bases to trimming and J lost 3 bases, with 17 bases between them. CDR3 size: 16 residues. The germline CDR1 and CDR2 sequences are SGHVS and FQNEAQ. CDR3 bases: TGTGCCAGCAGCTTTTCTACTCAGGGCCGCTACTATGGCTACACCTTC. It yields the protein CASSFSTQGRYYGYTF.

CDR3 bases: TGTGCCAGCAGCCAAGATCTTATCTATGGCTACACCTTC. Encoded protein: CASSQDLIYGYTF. The chain couples TRBV3-1 to TRBJ1-2, with no clear D. CDR3 length equals 13 residues. CDR1 and CDR2 (germline): LGHDT, YNNKEL (reference sequence). The V and J ends lost 0 bases and 4 bases respectively, with 6 bases between them.